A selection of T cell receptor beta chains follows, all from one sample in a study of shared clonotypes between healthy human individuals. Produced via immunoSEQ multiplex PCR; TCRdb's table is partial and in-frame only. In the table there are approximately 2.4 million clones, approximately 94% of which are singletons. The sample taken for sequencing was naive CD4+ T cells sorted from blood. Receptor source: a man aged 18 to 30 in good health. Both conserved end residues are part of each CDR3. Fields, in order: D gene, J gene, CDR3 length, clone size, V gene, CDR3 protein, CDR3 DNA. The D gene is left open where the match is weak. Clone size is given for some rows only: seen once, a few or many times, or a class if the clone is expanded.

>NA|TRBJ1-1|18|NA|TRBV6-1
CASSEAPGRYRMNTEAFF
TGTGCCAGCAGTGAAGCACCTGGACGGTACCGGATGAACACTGAAGCTTTCTTT
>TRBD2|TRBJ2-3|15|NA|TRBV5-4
CASSSDGGVTDTQYF
TGTGCCAGCAGCTCGGACGGGGGGGTCACAGATACGCAGTATTTT
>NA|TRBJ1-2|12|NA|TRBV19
CASSSPDYGYTF
TGTGCCAGTAGTTCCCCGGACTATGGCTACACCTTC
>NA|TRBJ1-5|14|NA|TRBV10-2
CASSDRSNNQPQHF
TGCGCCAGCAGTGACAGGTCGAACAATCAGCCCCAGCATTTT
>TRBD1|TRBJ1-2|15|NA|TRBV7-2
CASSLGQGQGYRYTF
TGTGCCAGCAGCCTCGGACAGGGACAAGGGTATCGCTACACCTTC
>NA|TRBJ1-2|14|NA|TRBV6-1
CASSEAAEAVGYTF
TGTGCCAGCAGTGAAGCAGCGGAGGCGGTTGGCTACACCTTC
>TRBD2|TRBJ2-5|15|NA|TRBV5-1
CASSLAGTNQETQYF
TGCGCCAGCAGCTTGGCCGGGACTAATCAAGAGACCCAGTACTTC
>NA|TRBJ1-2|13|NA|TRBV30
CAWSVSGPYGYTF
TGTGCCTGGAGTGTATCGGGGCCATATGGCTACACCTTC
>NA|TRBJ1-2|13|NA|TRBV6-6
CASSPFPSSGYTF
TGTGCCAGCAGCCCTTTTCCTTCTTCTGGCTACACCTTC
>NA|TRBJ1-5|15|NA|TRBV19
CASSRPGLVLQPQHF
TGTGCCAGTAGTAGACCTGGTCTGGTTTTGCAGCCCCAGCATTTT
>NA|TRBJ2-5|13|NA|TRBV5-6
CASSLEGLGTQYF
TGTGCCAGCAGCTTGGAAGGCCTGGGGACCCAGTACTTC
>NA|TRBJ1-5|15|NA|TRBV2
CASSEDRASNQPQHF
TGTGCCAGCAGTGAAGATAGGGCTAGCAATCAGCCCCAGCATTTT
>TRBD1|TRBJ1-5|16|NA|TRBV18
CASSPTGSSGNQPQHF
TGTGCCAGCTCACCGACAGGGTCGAGTGGCAATCAGCCCCAGCATTTT
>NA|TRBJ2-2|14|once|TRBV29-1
CSVDDRRIAGELFF
TGCAGCGTTGACGACCGGCGGATCGCCGGGGAGCTGTTTTTT